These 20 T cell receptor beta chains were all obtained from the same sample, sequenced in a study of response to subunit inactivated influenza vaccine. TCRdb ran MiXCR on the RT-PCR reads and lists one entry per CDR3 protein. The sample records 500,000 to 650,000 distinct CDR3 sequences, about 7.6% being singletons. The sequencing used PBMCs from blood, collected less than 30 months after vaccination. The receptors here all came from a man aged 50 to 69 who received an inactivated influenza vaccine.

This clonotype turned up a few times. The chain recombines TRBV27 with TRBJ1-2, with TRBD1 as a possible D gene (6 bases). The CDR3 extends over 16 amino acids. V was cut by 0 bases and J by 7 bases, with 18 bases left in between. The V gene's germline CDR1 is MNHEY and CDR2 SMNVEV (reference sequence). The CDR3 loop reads CASSLSHRDLQGGYTF. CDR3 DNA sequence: TGTGCCAGCAGTTTATCACACAGGGATTTGCAGGGTGGCTACACCTTC.

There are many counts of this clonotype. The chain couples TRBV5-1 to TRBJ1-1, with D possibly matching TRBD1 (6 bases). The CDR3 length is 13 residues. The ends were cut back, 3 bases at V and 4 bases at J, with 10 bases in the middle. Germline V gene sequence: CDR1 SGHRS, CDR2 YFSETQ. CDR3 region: CASSSTGTTEAFF. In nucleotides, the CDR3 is TGCGCCAGCAGCTCAACAGGGACCACTGAAGCTTTCTTT.

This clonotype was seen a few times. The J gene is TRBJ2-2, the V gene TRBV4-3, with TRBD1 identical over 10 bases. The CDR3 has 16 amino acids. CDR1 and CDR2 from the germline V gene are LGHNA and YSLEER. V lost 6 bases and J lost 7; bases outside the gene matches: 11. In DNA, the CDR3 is TGCGCCAGCAGACCTGGGACAGGGGATTATATCGGGGAGCTGTTTTTT. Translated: CASRPGTGDYIGELFF.

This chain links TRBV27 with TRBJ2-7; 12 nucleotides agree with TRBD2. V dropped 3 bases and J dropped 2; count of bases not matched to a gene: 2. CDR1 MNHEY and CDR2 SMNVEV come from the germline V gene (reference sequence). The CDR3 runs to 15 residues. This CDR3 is CASSFPSGGAYEQYF. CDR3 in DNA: TGTGCCAGCAGTTTCCCTAGCGGGGGGGCCTACGAGCAGTACTTC.

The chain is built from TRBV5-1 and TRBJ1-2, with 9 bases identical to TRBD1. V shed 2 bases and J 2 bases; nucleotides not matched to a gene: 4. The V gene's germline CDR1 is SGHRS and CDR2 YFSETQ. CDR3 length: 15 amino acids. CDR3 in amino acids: CASSFTGGANYGYTF. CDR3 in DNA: TGCGCCAGCAGCTTTACAGGGGGCGCAAACTATGGCTACACCTTC.

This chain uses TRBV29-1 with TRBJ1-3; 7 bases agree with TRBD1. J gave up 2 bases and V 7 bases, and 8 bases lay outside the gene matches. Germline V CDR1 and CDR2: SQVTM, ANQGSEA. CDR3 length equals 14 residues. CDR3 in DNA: TGCAGCGCGAACAGGGGTCCCACTGGAAACACCATATATTTT. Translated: CSANRGPTGNTIYF.

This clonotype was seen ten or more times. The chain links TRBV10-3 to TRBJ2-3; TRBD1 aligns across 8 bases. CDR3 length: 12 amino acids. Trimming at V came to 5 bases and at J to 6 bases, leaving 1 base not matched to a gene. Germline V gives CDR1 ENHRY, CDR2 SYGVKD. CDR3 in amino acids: CAISRQGDTQYF. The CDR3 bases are TGTGCCATCAGTAGACAGGGGGATACGCAGTATTTT.

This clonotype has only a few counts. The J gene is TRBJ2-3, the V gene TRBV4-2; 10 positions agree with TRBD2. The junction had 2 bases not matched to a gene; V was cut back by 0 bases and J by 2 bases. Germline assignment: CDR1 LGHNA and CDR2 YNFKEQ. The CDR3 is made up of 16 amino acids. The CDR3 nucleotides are TGTGCCAGCAGCCAAGAACTAGCGGGAATCACAGATACGCAGTATTTT. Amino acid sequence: CASSQELAGITDTQYF.

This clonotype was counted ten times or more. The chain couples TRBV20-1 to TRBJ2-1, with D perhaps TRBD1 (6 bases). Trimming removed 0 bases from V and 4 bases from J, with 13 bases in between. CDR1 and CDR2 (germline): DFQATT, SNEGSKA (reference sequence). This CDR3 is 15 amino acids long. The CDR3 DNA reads TGCAGTGCTAGAGATCCGGACAGACCGTACAATGAGCAGTTCTTC. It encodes CSARDPDRPYNEQFF.

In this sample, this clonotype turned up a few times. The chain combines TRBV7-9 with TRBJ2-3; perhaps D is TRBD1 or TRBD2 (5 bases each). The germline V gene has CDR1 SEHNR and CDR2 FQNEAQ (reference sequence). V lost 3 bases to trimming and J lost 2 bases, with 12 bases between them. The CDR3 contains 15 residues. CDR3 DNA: TGTGCCAGCAGCTTGTTGGGGACCCACACAGATACGCAGTATTTT. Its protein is CASSLLGTHTDTQYF.

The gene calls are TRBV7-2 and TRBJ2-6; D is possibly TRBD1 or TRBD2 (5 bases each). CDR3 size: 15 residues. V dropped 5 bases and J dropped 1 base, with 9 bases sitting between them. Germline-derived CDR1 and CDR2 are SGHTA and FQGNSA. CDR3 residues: CASSTWGSGANVLTF. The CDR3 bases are TGTGCCAGCAGCACCTGGGGGTCTGGGGCCAACGTCCTGACTTTC.

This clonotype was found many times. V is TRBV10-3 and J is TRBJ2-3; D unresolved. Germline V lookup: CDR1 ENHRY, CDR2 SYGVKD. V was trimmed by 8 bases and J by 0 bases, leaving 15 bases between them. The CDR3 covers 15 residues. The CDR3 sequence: CAIQRGGSSTDTQYF. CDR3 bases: TGTGCCATCCAACGCGGCGGTTCTAGCACAGATACGCAGTATTTT.

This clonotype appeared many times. CDR3 nucleotide sequence: TGCGCCAGCAGCCGCGCATGGACAGTTCCGAACACCGGGGAGCTGTTTTTT. This sequence encodes CASSRAWTVPNTGELFF. The V gene is TRBV4-3, the J gene TRBJ2-2; D is possibly TRBD1 (6 bases). Germline loops: CDR1 LGHNA, CDR2 YSLEER. V lost 4 bases to trimming and J lost 0 bases, with 15 bases between them. The CDR3 is 17 residues long.

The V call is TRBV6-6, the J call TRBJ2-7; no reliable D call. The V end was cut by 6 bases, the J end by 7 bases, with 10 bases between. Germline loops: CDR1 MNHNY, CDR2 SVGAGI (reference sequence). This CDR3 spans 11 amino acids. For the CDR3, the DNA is TGTGCCAGCAGCACCCCCCGTGAGCAGTACTTC. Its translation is CASSTPREQYF.

CDR3 sequence reads: CATVPRGNNEQFF. The DNA for the CDR3 is TGTGCCACGGTGCCTAGGGGGAATAATGAGCAGTTCTTC. The rearrangement joins TRBV6-1 to TRBJ2-1; maybe TRBD1 (6 bases). The length of the CDR3 is 13 residues. Trimming cost V 10 bases and J 7 bases, with 17 bases left between them. CDR1 and CDR2 (germline): MNHNS, SASEGT.

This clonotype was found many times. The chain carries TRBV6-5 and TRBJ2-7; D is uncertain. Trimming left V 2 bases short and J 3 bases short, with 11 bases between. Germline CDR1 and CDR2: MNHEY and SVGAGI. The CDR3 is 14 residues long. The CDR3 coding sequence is TGTGCCAGCAGTTACGGTGGTAGGGACTACGAGCAGTACTTC. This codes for CASSYGGRDYEQYF.

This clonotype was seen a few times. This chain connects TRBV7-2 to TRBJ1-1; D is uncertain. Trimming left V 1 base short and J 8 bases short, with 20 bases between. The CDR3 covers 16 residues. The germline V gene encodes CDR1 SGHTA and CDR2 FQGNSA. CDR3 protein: CASSLGFSLQDWEAFF. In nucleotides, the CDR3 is TGTGCCAGCAGCTTAGGTTTCAGTCTTCAGGACTGGGAAGCTTTCTTT.

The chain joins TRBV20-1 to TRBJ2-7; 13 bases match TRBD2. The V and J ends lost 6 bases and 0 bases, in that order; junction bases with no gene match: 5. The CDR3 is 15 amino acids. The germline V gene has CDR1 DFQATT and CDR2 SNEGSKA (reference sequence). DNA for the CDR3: TGCAGTGCGTCCGGGACTAGCGGGGCCTCCTACGAGCAGTACTTC. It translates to CSASGTSGASYEQYF.

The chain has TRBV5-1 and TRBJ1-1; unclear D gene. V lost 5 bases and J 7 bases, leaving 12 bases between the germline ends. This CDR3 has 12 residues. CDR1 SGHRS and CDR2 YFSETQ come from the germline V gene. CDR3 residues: CASSKDGNEAFF. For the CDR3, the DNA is TGCGCCAGCAGTAAGGACGGGAATGAAGCTTTCTTT.

CDR3 nucleotides: TGTGCAAGTCGCAGAAAAGCGGGGAACACAGATACGCAGTATTTT. Amino acids: CASRRKAGNTDTQYF. The genes are TRBV12-2 and TRBJ2-3; the table calls TRBD2, which could not be checked here. TRBV12-2 is flagged as a pseudogene. CDR3 length: 15 residues.